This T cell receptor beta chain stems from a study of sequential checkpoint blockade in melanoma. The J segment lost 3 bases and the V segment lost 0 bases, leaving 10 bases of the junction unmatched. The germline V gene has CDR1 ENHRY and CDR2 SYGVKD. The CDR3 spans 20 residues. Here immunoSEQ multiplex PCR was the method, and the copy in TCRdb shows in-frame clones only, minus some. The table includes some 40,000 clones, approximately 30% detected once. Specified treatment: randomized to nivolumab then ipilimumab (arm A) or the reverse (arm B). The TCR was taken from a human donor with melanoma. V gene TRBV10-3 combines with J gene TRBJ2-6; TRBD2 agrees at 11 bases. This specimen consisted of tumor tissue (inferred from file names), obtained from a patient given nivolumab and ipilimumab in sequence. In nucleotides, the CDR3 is TGTGCCATCAGTGAGTCGGAAGTAGCGGGGGGGCTTAGTGGGGCCAACGTCCTGACTTTC. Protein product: CAISESEVAGGLSGANVLTF.